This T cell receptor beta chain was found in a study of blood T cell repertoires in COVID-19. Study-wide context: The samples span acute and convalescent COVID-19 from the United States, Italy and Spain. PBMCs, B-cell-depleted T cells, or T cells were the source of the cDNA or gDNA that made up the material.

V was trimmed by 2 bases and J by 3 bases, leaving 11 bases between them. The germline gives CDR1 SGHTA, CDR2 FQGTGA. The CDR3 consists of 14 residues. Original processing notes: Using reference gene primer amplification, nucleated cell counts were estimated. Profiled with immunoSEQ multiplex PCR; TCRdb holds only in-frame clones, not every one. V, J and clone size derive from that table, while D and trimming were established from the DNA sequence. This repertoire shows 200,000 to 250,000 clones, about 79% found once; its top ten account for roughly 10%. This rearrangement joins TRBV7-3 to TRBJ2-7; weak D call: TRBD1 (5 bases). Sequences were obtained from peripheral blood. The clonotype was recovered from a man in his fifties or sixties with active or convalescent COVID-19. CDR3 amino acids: CASSLPKTVYEQYF. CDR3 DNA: TGTGCCAGCAGCTTACCAAAGACAGTCTACGAGCAGTACTTC.